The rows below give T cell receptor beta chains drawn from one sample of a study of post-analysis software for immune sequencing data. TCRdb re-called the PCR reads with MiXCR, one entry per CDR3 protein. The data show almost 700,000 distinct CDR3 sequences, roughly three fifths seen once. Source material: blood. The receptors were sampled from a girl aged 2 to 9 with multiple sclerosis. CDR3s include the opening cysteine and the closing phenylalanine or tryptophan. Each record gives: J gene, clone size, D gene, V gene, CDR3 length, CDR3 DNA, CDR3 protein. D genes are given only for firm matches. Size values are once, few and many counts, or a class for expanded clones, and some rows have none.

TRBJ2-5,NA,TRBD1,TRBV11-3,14,TGTGCCAGCAGCTCCAACGGACAGGGGGGGACCCAGTACTTC,CASSSNGQGGTQYF
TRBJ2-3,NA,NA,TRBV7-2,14,TGTGCCAGCAGCTTAAGGCGGAGCACAGATACGCAGTATTTT,CASSLRRSTDTQYF
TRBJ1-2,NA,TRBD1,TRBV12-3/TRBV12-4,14,TGTGCCAGCTGCCGGGACAGGGGTGAGACGGGCTACACCTTC,CASCRDRGETGYTF
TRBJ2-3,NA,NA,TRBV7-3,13,TGTGCCAGCAGCCTGACGGGCGGGACGGCGCAGTATTTT,CASSLTGGTAQYF
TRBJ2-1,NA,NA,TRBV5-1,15,TGCGCCAGCAGCTTGAGGTTAAGCTCCTACAATGAGCAGTTCTTC,CASSLRLSSYNEQFF
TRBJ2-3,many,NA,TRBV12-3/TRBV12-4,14,TGTGCCAGCAGCTATAGTGGGGGCACAGATACGCAGTATTTT,CASSYSGGTDTQYF
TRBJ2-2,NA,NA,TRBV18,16,TGTGCCAGCTCACCACCAACGGGGGGCAACACCGGGGAGCTGTTTTTT,CASSPPTGGNTGELFF
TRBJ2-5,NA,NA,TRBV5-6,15,TGTGCCAGCACCGGGGGACAGTACTATGGTGAGACCCAGTACTTC,CASTGGQYYGETQYF
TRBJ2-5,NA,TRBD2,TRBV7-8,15,TGTGCCAGCAGCTTAGAGGGGCAGGGAGGGGAGACCCAGTACTTC,CASSLEGQGGETQYF
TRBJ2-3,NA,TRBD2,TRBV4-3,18,TGCGCCAGCAGCCCGCTTCGTGGTAGCGGGGGGGCCTTAGATACGCAGTATTTT,CASSPLRGSGGALDTQYF
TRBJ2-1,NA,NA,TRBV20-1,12,TGCAGTGCTAGCTCTAGGGCTAGAGCGGAGTTCTTC,CSASSRARAEFF
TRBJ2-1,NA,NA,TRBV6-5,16,TGTGCCAGCAGTTACTCGGGTTGGGGCAGGGGACATGAGCAGTTCTTC,CASSYSGWGRGHEQFF
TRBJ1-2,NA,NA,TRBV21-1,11,TGTGCCAGCAGCAGCGGACTTCTCCACACCTTC,CASSSGLLHTF
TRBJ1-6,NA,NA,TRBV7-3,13,TGTGCCAGCAGCCGGGACGTGAATTCACCCCTCCACTTT,CASSRDVNSPLHF
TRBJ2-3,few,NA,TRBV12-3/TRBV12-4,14,TGTGCCAGCAGTTTGAGGCCCTCCACAGATACGCAGTATTTT,CASSLRPSTDTQYF
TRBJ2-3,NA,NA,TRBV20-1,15,TGCAGTGCTAGAGATGGGCAGGGAGGTACAGATACGCAGTATTTT,CSARDGQGGTDTQYF
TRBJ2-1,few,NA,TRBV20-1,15,TGCAGTGCTAGAGTGAAGGGGCTAACCTACAATGAGCAGTTCTTC,CSARVKGLTYNEQFF
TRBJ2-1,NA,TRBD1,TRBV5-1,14,TGCGCCAGCGTCGGGGACAGGGGGAGCTACGAGCAGTTCTTC,CASVGDRGSYEQFF
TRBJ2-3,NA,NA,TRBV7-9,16,TGTGCCAGCAGCTCAGAGTTGTGGACTAGCACAGATACGCAGTATTTT,CASSSELWTSTDTQYF
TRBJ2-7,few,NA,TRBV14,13,TGTGCCAGCAGTCGCATAGACTCCTACGAGCAGTACTTC,CASSRIDSYEQYF
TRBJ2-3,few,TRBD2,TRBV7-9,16,TGTGCCAGCAGCTTAGTTGGCGGGGGGGCCGGAGATACGCAGTATTTT,CASSLVGGGAGDTQYF
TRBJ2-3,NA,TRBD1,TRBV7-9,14,TGTGCCAGCACCCGACAGGGTATCACAGATACGCAGTATTTT,CASTRQGITDTQYF
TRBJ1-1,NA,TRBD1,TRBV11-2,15,TGTGCCAGCAGCCCGACGACAGGGGCCGGCACTGAAGCTTTCTTT,CASSPTTGAGTEAFF
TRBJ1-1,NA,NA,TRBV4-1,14,TGCGCCAGCAGCCTGGGACGGCTCCACACTGAAGCTTTCTTT,CASSLGRLHTEAFF
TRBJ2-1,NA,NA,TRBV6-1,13,TGTGCCAGCAGTGGCGGCAGGGGAAATGAGCAGTTCTTC,CASSGGRGNEQFF
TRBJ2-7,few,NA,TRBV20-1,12,TGCAGTGCTTCGCAGAGAGCCTACGAGCAGTACTTC,CSASQRAYEQYF
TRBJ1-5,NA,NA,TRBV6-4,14,TGTGCCGGCAGTGGGTTAGAGACCAATCAGCCCCAGCATTTT,CAGSGLETNQPQHF
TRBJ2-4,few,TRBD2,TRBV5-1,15,TGCGCCAGCAGCTTTCAACTAGCGGGAACAAACATTCAGTACTTC,CASSFQLAGTNIQYF
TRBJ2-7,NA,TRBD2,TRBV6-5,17,TGTGCCAGCAGTTGGAATCAGGGACTAGCGGATGCCTACGAGCAGTACTTC,CASSWNQGLADAYEQYF
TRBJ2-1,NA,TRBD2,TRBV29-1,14,TGCAGCGTTGAGAGACTAGCGATCTACAATGAGCAGTTCTTC,CSVERLAIYNEQFF
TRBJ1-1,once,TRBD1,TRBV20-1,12,TGCAGTGCTCAACAGGGGCCTGCTGAAGCTTTCTTT,CSAQQGPAEAFF
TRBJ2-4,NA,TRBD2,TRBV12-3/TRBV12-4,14,TGTGCCAGCAGTTTAGGGGGGGAGGGTAACATTCAGTACTTC,CASSLGGEGNIQYF
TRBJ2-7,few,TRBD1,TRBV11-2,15,TGTGCCAGCAGCCAACCGGGACAGGGTATCGCCGAGCAGTACTTC,CASSQPGQGIAEQYF
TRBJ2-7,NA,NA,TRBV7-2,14,TGTGCCAGCAGCTTAGCTCACACATCCTACGAGCAGTACTTC,CASSLAHTSYEQYF
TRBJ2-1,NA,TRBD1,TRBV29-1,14,TGCAGCGTTGACAGGACAGGGGGCAACAATGAGCAGTTCTTC,CSVDRTGGNNEQFF
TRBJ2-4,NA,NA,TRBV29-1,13,TGCAGCGTCCTGCCAGCAGCCAAAAACATTCAGTACTTC,CSVLPAAKNIQYF
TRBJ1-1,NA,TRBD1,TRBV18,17,TGTGCCAGCTCCCCGCCGCGGGACAGGAGCATGAACACTGAAGCTTTCTTT,CASSPPRDRSMNTEAFF
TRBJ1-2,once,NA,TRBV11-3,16,TGTGCCAGCAGCACTAGAGCGACAGAAGATAACTATGGCTACACCTTC,CASSTRATEDNYGYTF
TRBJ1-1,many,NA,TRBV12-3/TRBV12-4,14,TGTGCCAGCAGTTTAGGCGCAGCAAACACTGAAGCTTTCTTT,CASSLGAANTEAFF